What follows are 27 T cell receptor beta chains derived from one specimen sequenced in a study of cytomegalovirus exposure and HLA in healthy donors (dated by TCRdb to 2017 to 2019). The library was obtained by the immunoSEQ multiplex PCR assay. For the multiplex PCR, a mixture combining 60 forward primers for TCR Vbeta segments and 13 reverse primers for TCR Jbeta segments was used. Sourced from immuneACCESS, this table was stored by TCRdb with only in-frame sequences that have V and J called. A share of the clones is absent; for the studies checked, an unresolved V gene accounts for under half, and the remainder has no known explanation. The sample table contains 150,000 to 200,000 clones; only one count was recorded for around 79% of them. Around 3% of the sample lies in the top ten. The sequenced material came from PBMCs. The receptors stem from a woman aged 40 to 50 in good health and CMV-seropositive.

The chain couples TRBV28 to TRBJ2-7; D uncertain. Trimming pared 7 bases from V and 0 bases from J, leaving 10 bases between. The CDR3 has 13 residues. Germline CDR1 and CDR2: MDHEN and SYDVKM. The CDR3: CASTLVNSYEQYF. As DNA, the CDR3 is TGTGCCAGCACCCTCGTTAACTCCTACGAGCAGTACTTC.

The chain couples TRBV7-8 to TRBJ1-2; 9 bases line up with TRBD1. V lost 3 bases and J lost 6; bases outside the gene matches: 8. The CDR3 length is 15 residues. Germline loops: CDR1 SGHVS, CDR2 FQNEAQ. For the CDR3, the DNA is TGTGCCAGCAGCTTTTCCACAGGGGGCAGAGATGGCTACACCTTC. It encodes CASSFSTGGRDGYTF. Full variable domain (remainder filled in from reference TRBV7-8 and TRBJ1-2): GAGVSQSPRYKVAKRGQDVALRCDPISGHVSLFWYQQALGQGPEFLTYFQNEAQLDKSGLPSDRFFAERPEGSVSTLKIQRTQQEDSAVYLCASSFSTGGRDGYTFGSGTRLTVV.

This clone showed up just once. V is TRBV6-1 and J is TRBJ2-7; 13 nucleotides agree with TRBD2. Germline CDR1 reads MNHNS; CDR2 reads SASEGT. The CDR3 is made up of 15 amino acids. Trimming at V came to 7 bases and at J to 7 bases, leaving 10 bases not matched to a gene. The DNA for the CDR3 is TGTGCCAGCACACCAGAGGGACTAGCGGGGTTTGAGCAGTACTTC. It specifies CASTPEGLAGFEQYF.

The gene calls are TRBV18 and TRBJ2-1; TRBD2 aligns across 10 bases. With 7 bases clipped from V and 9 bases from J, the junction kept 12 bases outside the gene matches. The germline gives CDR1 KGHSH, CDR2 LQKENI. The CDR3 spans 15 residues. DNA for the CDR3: TGTGCCAGCTGGCGGGCTAGCGGGGGTCTAGTTGAGCAGTTCTTC. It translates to CASWRASGGLVEQFF.

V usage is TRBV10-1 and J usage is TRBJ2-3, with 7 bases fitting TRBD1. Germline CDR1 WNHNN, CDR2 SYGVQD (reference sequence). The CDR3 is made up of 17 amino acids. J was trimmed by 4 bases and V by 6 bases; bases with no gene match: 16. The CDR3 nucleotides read TGCGCCAGCAGCCGCCTCACAGGGGAAGTCAGTCCAGATACGCAGTATTTT. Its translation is CASSRLTGEVSPDTQYF.

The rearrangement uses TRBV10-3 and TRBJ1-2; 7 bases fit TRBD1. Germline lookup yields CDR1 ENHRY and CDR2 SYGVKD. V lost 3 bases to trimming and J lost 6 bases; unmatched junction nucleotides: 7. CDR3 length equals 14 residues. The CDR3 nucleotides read TGTGCCATCAGTGAAAAGGGGGCTAGGGATGGCTACACCTTC. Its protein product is CAISEKGARDGYTF.

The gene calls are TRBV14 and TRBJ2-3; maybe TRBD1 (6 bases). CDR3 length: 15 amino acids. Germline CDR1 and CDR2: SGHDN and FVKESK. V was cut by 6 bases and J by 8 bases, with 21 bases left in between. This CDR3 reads CASSATGLGLGTQYF. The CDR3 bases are TGTGCCAGCAGTGCGACAGGTCTTGGCCTGGGTACGCAGTATTTT.

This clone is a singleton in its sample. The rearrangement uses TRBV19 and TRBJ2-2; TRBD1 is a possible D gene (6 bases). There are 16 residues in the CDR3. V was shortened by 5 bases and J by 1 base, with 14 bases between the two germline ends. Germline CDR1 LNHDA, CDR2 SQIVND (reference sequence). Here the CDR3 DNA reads TGTGCCAGTAGTCGCCGGGACACCAAGAACACCGGGGAGCTGTTTTTT. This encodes CASSRRDTKNTGELFF.

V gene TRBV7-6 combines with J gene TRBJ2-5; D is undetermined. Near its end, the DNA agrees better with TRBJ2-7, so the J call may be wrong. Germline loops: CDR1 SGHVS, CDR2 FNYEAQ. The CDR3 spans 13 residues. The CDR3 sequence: CASSLPGSYEQYF. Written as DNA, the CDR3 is TGTGCCAGCAGCTTACCCGGTTCCTACGAGCAGTACTTC.

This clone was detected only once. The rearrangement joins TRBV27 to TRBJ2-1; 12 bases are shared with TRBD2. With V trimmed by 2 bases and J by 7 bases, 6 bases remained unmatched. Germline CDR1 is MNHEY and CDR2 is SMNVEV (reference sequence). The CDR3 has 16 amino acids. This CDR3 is CASSLLTSGGMNEQFF. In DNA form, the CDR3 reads TGTGCCAGCAGTTTACTGACTAGCGGGGGCATGAATGAGCAGTTCTTC.

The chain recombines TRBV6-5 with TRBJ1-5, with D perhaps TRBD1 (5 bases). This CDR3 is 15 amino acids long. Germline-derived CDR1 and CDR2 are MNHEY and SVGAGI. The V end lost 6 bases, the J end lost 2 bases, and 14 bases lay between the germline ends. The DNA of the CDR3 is TGTGCCAGCAGATTGGACACGATGGGCAATCAGCCCCAGCATTTT. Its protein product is CASRLDTMGNQPQHF.

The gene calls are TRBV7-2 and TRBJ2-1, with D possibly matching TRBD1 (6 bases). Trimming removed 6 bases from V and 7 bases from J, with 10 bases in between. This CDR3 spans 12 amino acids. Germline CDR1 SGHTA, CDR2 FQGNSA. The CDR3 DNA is TGTGCCAGCAGTACACAGGGAAATGAGCAGTTCTTC. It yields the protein CASSTQGNEQFF.

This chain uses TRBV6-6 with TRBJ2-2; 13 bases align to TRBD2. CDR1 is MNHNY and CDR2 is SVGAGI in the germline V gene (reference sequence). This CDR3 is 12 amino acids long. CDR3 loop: CGTSGRPGELFF. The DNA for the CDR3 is TGTGGGACTAGCGGGAGACCCGGGGAGCTGTTTTTT.

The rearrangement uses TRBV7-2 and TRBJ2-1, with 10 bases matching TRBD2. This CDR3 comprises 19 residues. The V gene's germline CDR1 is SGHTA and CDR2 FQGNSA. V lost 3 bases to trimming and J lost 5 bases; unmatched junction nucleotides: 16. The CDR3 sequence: CASSFSWTSGFRGNNEQFF. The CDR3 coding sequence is TGTGCCAGCAGCTTTTCTTGGACTAGCGGTTTCAGAGGTAACAATGAGCAGTTCTTC.

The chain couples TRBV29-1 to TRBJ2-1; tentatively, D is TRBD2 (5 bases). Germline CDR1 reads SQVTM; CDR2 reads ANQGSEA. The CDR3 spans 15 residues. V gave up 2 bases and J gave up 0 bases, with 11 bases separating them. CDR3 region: CSVEQWESSYNEQFF. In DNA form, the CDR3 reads TGCAGCGTTGAACAGTGGGAGAGCTCCTACAATGAGCAGTTCTTC.

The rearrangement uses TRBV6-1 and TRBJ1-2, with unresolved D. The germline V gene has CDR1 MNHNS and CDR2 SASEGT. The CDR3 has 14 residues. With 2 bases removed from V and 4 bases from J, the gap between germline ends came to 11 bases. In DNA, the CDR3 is TGTGCCAGCAGTGAAAGCGGTAGCTTCTATGGCTACACCTTC. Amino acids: CASSESGSFYGYTF.

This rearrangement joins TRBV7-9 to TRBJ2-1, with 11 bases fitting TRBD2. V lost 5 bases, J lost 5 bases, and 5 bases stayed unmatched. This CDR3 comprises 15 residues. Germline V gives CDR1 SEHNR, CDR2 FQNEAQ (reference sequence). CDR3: CASSDGTSGHNEQFF. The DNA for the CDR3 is TGTGCCAGCAGCGACGGGACTAGCGGCCACAATGAGCAGTTCTTC.

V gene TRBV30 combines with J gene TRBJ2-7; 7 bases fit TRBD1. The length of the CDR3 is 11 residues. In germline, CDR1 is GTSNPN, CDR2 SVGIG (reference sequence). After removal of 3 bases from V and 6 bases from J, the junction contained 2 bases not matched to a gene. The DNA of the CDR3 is TGTGCCTGGAGAACAGGGGCCGAGCAGTACTTC. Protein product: CAWRTGAEQYF. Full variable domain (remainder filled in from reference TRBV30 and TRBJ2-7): SQTIHQWPATLVQPVGSPLSLECTVEGTSNPNLYWYRQAAGRGLQLLFYSVGIGQISSEVPQNLSASRPQDRQFILSSKKLLLSDSGFYLCAWRTGAEQYFGPGTRLTVT.

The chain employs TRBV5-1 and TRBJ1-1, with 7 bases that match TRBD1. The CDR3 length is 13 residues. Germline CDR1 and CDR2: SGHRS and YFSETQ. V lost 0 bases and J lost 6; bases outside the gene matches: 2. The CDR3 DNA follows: TGCGCCAGCAGCTTGGACAGGGGCGCTGAAGCTTTCTTT. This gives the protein CASSLDRGAEAFF.

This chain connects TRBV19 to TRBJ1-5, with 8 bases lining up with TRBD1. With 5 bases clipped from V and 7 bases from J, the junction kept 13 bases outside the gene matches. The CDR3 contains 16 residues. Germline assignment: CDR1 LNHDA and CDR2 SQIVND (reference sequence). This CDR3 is CASSGTGALGAQPQHF. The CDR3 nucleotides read TGTGCCAGTAGTGGGACAGGTGCATTGGGAGCGCAGCCCCAGCATTTT.

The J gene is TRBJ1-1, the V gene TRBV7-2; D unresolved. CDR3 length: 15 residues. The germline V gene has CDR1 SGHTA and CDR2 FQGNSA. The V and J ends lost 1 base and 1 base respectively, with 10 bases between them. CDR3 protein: CASSLGVGENTEAFF. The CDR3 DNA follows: TGTGCCAGCAGCTTAGGAGTCGGAGAGAACACTGAAGCTTTCTTT.

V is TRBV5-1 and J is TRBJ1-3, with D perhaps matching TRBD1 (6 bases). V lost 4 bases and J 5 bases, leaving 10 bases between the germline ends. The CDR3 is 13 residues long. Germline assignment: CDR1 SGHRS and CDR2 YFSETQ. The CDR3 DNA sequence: TGCGCCAGCAGCCGGGACACCCGAAACACCATATATTTT. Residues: CASSRDTRNTIYF.

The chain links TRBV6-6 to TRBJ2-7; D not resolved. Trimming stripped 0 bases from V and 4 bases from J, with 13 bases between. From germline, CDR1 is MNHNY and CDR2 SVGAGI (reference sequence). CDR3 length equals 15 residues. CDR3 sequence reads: CASSYSGTVGYEQYF. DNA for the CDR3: TGTGCCAGCAGTTACTCGGGTACCGTCGGGTACGAGCAGTACTTC.

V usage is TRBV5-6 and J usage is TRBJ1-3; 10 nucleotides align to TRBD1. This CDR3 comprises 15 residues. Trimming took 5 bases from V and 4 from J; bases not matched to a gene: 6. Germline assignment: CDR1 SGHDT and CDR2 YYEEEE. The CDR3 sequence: CASRSGQGVGNTIYF. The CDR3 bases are TGTGCCAGCAGGTCCGGACAGGGGGTCGGAAACACCATATATTTT.

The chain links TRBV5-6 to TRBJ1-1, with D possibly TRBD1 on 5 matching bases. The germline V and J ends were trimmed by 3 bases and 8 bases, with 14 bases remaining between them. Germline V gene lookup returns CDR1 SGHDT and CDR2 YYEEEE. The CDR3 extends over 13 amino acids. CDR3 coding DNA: TGTGCCAGCAGCTACTATCCGAACAGGGAAGCTTTCTTT. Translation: CASSYYPNREAFF.

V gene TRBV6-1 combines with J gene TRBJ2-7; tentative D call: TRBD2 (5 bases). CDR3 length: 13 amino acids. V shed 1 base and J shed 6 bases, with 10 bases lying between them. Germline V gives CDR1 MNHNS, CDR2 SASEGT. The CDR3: CASSEGLAGEQYF. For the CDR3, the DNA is TGTGCCAGCAGTGAAGGGCTAGCCGGCGAGCAGTACTTC.

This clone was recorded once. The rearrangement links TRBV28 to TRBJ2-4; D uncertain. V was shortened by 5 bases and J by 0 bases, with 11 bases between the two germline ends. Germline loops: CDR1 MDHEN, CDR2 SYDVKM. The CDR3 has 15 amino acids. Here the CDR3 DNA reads TGTGCCAGCAGTCTCGAAAGCCAAGCCAAAAACATTCAGTACTTC. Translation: CASSLESQAKNIQYF. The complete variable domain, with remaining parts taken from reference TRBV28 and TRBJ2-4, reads DVKVTQSSRYLVKRTGEKVFLECVQDMDHENMFWYRQDPGLGLRLIYFSYDVKMKEKGDIPEGYSVSREKKERFSLILESASTNQTSMYLCASSLESQAKNIQYFGAGTRLSVL.